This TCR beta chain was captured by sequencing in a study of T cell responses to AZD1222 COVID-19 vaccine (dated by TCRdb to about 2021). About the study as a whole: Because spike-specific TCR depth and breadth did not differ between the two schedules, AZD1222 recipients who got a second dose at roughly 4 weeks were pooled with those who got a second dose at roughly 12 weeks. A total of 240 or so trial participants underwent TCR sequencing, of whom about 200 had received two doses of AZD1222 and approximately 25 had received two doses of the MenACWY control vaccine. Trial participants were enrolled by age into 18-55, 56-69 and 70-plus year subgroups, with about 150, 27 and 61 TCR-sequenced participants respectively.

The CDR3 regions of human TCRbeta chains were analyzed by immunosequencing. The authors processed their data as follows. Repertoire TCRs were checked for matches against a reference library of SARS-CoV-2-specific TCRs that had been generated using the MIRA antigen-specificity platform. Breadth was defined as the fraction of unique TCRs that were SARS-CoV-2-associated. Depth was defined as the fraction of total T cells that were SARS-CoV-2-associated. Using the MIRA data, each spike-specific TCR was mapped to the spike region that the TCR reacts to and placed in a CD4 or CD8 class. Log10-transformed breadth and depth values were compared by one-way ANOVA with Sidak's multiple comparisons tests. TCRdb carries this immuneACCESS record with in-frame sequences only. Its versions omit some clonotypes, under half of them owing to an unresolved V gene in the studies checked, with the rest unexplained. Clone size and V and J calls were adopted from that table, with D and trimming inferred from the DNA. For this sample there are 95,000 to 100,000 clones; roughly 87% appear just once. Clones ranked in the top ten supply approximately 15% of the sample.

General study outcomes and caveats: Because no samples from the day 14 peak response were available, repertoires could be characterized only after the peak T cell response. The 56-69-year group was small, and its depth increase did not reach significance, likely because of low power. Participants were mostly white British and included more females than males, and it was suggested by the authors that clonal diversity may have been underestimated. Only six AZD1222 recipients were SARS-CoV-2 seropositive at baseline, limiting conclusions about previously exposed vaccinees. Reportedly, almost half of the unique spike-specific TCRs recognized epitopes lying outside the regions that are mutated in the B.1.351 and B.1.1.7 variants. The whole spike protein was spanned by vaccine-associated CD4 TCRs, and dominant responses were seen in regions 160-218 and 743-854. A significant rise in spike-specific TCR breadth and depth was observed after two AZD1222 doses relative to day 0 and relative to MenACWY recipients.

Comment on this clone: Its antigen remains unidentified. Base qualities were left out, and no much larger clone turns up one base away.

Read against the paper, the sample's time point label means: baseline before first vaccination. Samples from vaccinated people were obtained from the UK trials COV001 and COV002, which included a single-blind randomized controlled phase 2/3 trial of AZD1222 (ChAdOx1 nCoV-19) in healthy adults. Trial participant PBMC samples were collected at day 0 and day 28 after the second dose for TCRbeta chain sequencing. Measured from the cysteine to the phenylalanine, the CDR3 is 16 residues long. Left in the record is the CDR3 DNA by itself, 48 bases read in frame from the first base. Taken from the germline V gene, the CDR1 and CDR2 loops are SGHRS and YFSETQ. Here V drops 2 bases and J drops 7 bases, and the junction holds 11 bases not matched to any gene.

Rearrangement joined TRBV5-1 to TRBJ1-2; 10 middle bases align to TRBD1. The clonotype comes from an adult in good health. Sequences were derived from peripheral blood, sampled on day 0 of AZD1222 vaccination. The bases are TGCGCCAGCAGCTTTTGGAGTTCGGGACAGGGGTCTGGCTACACCTTC. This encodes CASSFWSSGQGSGYTF.